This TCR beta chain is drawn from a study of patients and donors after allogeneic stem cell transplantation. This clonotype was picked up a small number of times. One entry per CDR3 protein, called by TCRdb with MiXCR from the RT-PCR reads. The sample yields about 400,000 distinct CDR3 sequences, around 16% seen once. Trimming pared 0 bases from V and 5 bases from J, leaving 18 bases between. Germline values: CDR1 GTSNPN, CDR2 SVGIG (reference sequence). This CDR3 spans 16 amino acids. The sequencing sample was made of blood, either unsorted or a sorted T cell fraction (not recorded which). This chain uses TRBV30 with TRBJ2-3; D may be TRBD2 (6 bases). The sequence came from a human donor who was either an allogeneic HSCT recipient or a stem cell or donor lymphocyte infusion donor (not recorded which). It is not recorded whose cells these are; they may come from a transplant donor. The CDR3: CAWSVPVGGMGDTQYF. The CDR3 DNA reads TGTGCCTGGAGTGTACCGGTGGGGGGAATGGGAGATACGCAGTATTTT.